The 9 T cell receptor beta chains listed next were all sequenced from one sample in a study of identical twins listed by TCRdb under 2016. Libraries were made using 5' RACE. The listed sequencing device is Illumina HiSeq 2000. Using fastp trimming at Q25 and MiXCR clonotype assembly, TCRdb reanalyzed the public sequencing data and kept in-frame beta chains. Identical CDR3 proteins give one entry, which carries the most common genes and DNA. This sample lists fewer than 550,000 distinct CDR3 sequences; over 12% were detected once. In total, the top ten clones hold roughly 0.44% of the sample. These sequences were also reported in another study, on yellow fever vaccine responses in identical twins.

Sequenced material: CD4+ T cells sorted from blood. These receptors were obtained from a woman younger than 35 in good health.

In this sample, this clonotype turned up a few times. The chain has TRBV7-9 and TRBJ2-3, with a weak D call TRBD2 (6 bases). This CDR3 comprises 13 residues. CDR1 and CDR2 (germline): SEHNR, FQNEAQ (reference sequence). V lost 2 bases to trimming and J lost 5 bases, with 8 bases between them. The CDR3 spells CASSLWRVDTQYF. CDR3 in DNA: TGTGCCAGCAGCTTATGGAGGGTAGATACGCAGTATTTT. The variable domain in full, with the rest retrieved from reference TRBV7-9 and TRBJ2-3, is DTGVSQNPRHKITKRGQNVTFRCDPISEHNRLYWYRQTLGQGPEFLTYFQNEAQLEKSRLLSDRFSAERPKGSFSTLEIQRTEQGDSAMYLCASSLWRVDTQYFGPGTRLTVL.

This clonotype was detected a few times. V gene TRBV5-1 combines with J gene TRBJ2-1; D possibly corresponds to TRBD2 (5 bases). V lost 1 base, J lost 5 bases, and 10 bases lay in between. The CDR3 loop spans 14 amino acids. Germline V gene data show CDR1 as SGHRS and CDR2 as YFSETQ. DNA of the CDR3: TGCGCCAGCAGCTTGTATTGGCGGGACAATGAGCAGTTCTTC. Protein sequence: CASSLYWRDNEQFF.

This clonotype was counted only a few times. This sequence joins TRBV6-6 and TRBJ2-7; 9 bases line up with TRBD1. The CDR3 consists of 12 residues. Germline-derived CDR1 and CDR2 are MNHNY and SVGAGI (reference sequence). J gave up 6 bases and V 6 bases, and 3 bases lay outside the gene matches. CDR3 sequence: CASSGTGPEQYV. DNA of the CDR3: TGTGCCAGCAGCGGGACAGGGCCCGAGCAGTACGTC.

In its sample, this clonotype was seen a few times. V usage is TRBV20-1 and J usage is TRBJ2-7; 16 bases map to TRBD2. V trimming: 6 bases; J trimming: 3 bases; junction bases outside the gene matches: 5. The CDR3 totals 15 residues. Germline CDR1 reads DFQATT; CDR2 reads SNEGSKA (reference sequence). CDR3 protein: CSATGTSGRDYEQYF. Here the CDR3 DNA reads TGCAGTGCGACCGGGACTAGCGGGAGGGACTACGAGCAGTACTTC.

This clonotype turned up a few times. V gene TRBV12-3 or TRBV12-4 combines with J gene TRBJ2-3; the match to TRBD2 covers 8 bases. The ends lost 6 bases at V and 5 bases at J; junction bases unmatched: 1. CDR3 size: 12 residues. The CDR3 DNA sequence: TGTGCCAGCAGGGCGGGGGGAGATACGCAGTATTTT. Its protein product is CASRAGGDTQYF.

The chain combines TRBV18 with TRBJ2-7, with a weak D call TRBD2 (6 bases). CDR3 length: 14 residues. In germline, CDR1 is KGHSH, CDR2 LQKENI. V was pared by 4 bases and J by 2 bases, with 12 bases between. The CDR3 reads CASSRGETTYEQYV. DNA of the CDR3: TGTGCCAGCTCACGGGGGGAGACTACCTACGAGCAGTACGTC.

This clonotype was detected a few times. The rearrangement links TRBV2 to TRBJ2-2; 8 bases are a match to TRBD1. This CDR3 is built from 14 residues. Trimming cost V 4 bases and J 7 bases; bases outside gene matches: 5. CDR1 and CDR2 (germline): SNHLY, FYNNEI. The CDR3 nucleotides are TGTGCCAGCAGTGGAGGGACAGGTCACGGGGAGCTGTTTTTT. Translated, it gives CASSGGTGHGELFF.

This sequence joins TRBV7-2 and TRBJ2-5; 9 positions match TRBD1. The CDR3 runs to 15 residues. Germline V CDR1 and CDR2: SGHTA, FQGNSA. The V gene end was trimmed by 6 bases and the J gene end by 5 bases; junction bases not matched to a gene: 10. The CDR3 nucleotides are TGTGCCAGCAGTTTACAGGGGGCGGTCACGGAGACCCAGTACTTC. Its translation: CASSLQGAVTETQYF. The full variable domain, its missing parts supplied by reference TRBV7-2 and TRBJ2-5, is GAGVSQSPSNKVTEKGKDVELRCDPISGHTALYWYRQSLGQGLEFLIYFQGNSAPDKSGLPSDRFSAERTGGSVSTLTIQRTQQEDSAVYLCASSLQGAVTETQYFGPGTRLLVL.

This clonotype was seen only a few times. CDR3 nucleotide sequence: TGCAGTGCTAGAGATCTAGCGGGCCCCACAGATACGCAGTATTTT. Its protein is CSARDLAGPTDTQYF. This chain connects TRBV20-1 to TRBJ2-3; 8 positions agree with TRBD2. Per germline, CDR1 DFQATT and CDR2 SNEGSKA (reference sequence). The CDR3 loop spans 15 amino acids. Trimming at V came to 0 bases and at J to 2 bases, leaving 4 bases not matched to a gene.